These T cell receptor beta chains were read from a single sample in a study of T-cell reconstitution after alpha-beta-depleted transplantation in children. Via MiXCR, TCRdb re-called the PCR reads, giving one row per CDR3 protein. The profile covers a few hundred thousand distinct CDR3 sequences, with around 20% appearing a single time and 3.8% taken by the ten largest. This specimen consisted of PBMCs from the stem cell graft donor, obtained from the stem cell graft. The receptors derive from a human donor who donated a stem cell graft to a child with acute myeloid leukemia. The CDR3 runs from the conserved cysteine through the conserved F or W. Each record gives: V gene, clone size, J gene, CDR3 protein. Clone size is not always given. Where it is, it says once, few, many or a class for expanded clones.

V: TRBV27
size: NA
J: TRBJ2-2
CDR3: CASSTAVSTGELFF

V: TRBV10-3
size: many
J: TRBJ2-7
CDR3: CAIGRDRPYEQYF

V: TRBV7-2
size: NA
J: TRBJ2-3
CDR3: CASLAAGDTQYF

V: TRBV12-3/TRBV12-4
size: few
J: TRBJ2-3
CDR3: CASSFVAGAKTDTQYF

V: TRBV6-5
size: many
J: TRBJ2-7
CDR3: CASSSTGTPSYEQYF

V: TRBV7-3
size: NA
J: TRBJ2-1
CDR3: CASSPHYRGMLNNEQFF

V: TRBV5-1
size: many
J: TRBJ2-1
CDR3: CASSLAQLAGVDNEQFF

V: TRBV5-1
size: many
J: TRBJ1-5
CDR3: CASSLSGNQPQHF

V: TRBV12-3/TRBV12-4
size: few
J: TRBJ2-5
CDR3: CASSPGRPGRETQYF

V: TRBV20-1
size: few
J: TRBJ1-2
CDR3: CSARALAGSVVYGYTF

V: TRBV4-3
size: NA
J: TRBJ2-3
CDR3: CASSQGLAGVDLADTQYF

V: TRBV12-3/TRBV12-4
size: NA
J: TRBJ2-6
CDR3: CASGSEANVLTF

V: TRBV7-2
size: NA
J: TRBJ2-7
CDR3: CASSPDLFGEQYF

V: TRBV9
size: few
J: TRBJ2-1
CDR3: CASSEGAGVPYNEQFF

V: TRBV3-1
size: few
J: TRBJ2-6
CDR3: CASSQGGLSGANVLTF

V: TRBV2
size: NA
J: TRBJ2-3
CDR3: CASSSGGPITFTDTQYF

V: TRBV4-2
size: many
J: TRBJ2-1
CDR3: CASSQGEAASYNEQFF

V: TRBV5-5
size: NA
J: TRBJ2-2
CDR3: CASSPTSGVITGELFF

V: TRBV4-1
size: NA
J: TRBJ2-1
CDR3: CASSQDSGANTGEQFF

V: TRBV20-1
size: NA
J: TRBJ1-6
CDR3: CSAIQDYNSPLHF

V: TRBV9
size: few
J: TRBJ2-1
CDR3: CASSVAGELVSNEQFF

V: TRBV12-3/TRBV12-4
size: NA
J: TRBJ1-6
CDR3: CASSPGPGGSPLHF

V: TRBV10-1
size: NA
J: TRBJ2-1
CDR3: CASSEGSAGSSYNEQFF

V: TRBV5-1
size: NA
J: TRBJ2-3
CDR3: CASSLAYGLSGSKTDTQYF

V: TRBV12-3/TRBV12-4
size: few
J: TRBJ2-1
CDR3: CASRSDSGSEQFF

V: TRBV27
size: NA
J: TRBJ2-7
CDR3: CASSLRQTYEQYF

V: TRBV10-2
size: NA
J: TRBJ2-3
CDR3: CASTGSGGTDTQYF

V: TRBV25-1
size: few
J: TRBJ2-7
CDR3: CASSEFGTSGRASYEQYF

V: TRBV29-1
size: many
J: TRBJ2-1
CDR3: CSVGRGPDEQFF

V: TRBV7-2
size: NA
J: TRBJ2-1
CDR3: CASSFALAGQNNEQFF

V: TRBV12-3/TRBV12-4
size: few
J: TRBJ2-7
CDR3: CATGFSGRANEQYF

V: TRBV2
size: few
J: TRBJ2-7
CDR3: CASSEAAGGTQREQYF

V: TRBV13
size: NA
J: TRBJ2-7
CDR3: CASSLRPQLAGGSYEQYF

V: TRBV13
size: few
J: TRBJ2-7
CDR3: CASSSGSWFGSYEQYF

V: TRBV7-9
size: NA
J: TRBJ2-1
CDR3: CASSLGGTSGYNEQFF

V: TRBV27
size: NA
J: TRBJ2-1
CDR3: CASSYYSGSVEQFF

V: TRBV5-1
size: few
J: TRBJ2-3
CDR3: CASSLAPSGTDTQYF

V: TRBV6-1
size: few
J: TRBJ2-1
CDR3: CASTPGQGSYNEQFF

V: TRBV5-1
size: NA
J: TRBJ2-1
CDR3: CASSLDAGRLYNEQFF

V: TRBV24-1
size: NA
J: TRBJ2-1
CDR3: CATSEAGRDNEQFF

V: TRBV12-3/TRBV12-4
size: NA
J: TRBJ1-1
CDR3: CASSFLEKGTEAFF

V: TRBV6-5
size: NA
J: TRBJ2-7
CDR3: CASSSSGITYEQYF

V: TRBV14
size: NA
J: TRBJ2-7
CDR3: CASSQLTSGIHEQYF

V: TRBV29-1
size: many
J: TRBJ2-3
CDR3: CSAGASGRRADTQYF

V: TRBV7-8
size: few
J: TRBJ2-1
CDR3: CASSLRRGSGNNEQFF